The T cell receptor beta chain described here comes from a study of blood T cells in healthy people across ages. The CDR3 spans 15 residues. The germline gives CDR1 SGHRS, CDR2 YFSETQ. For this clonotype: The junction departs from germline at one end; a sequencing error may be responsible.

Using a J-beta primer mix together with a sample-barcoded 5' primer, a second PCR was run for about 7 to 12 cycles. TCRdb called the 5' RACE reads again in MiXCR, with one record for every CDR3 protein. The sample lists 1.5 million or so distinct CDR3 sequences; about 45% were seen once. The V and J genes are TRBV5-1 and TRBJ2-5; 10 bases align to TRBD1. Sequenced sample: blood. The source of this sequence is a young woman in good health. The CDR3 region is CANSLGDRGLETQYF. The CDR3 coding sequence is TGCGCCAACAGCTTGGGCGACAGGGGGCTTGAGACCCAGTACTTC.